This TCR beta chain originates from a study of blood T cell repertoires in COVID-19. About the study: Donors in the United States, Italy and Spain gave samples during acute or convalescent COVID-19. Sources were T cells, B-cell-depleted T cells, or PBMCs; the material itself was cDNA or gDNA.

Authors' analysis steps: It was from reference gene primer amplification that nucleated cell counts were estimated. The assay was immunoSEQ multiplex PCR, and TCRdb's table has in-frame clones only and misses some. That table gives V, J and clone size, and the DNA gave D and trimming. The data contain around 270,000 clones, around 89% of them seen just once; the ten biggest clones take up approximately 0.84%. V dropped 3 bases and J dropped 7; count of bases not matched to a gene: 16. There are 18 residues in the CDR3. The V gene's germline CDR1 is SGHRS and CDR2 YFSETQ. This clone is a singleton in its sample.

The clonotype comes from a man aged 30 to 39 with acute or convalescent COVID-19. Sequenced sample: peripheral blood. This chain uses TRBV5-1 with TRBJ2-1, with 10 bases that match TRBD2. The CDR3 coding sequence is TGCGCCAGCAGCTCCCGTCCCCCTACTAGCGGGGATAGGAATGAGCAGTTCTTC. Translated, it gives CASSSRPPTSGDRNEQFF.